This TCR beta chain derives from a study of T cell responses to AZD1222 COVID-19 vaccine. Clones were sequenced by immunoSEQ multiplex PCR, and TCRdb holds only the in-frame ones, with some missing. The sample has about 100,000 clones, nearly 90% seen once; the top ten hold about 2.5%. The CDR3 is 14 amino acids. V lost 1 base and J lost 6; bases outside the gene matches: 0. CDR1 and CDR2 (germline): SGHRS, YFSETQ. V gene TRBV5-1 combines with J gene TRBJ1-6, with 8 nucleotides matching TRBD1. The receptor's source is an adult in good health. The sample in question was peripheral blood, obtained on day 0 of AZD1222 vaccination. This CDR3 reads CASSLQGANSPLHF. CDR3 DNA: TGCGCCAGCAGCTTGCAGGGGGCTAATTCACCCCTCCACTTT.